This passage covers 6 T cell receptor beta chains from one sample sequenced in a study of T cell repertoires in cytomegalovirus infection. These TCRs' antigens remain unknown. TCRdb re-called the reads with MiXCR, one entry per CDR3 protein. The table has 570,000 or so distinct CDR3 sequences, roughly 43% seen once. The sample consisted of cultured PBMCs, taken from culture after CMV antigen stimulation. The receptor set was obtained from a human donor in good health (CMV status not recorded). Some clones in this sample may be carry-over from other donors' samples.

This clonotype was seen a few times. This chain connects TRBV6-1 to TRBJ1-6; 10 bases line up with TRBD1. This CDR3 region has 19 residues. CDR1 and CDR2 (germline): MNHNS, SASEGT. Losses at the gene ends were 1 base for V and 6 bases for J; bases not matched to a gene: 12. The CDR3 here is CASSEVRGPGQGFNSPLHF. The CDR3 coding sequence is TGTGCCAGCAGTGAAGTGAGAGGCCCGGGACAGGGGTTTAATTCACCCCTCCACTTT.

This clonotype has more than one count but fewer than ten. The CDR3 region has the DNA TGTGCCAGCAGCATAGACAGGGCCTATGAAGCTTTCTTT. Residues: CASSIDRAYEAFF. V gene TRBV27 combines with J gene TRBJ1-1; 7 bases are a match to TRBD1. The CDR3 has 13 residues. Germline CDR1 is MNHEY and CDR2 is SMNVEV (reference sequence). The V and J ends lost 6 bases and 7 bases, in that order; junction bases with no gene match: 8.

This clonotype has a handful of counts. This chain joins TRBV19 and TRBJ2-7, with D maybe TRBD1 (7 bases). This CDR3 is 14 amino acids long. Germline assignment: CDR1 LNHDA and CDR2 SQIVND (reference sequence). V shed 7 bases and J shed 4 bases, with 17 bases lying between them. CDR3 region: CASKSTPGGYEQYF. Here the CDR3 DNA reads TGTGCCAGTAAAAGTACGCCAGGGGGGTACGAGCAGTACTTC.

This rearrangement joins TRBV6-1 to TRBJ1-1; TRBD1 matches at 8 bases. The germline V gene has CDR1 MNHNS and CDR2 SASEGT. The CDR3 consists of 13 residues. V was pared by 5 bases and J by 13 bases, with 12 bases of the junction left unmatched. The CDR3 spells CASSPSQGARVFF. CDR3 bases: TGTGCCAGCAGTCCGTCGCAGGGGGCGAGGGTTTTCTTT.

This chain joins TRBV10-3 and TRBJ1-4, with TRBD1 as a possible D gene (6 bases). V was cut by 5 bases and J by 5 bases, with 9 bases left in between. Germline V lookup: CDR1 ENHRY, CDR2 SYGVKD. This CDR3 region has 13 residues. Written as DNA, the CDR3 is TGTGCCATCAGTACAGGGCCGAATGAAAAACTGTTTTTT. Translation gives CAISTGPNEKLFF.

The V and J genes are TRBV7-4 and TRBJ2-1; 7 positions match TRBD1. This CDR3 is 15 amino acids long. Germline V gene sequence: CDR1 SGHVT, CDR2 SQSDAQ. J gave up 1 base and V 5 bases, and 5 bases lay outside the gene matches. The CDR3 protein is CASSHWDRSYNEQFF. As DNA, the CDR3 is TGTGCCAGCAGCCACTGGGACAGATCCTACAATGAGCAGTTCTTC.